These T cell receptor beta chains were read from a single sample in a study of blood T cell repertoires in COVID-19. Generated by immunoSEQ multiplex PCR, the TCRdb table keeps only in-frame clones and is missing some. The sample shows approximately 350,000 clones, around 90% of them seen only once. Material: peripheral blood. These receptors originate from a woman aged 25 to 39 with COVID-19, enrolled during active disease. Both conserved end residues are part of each CDR3. Each record gives: D gene, J gene, clone size, V gene, CDR3 protein, CDR3 DNA. The D gene is left open where the match is weak. Expanded clones are given a class, and other clones once, few, many or no size at all.

NA,TRBJ2-7,NA,TRBV7-8,CASSHGQGGYEQYF,TGTGCCAGCAGCCACGGACAGGGAGGGTACGAGCAGTACTTC
TRBD1,TRBJ2-3,NA,TRBV12-5,CASGSHLPLIRDSNTDTQYF,TGTGCTAGTGGTTCCCATCTACCTCTCATCCGGGACAGTAACACAGATACGCAGTATTTT
NA,TRBJ1-4,NA,TRBV28,CASSLSGETAYGKLFF,TGTGCCAGCAGTTTAAGCGGGGAGACAGCGTATGGAAAACTGTTTTTT
TRBD1,TRBJ1-1,few,TRBV7-2,CASRPAGTGDFEAFF,TGTGCCAGCAGGCCCGCCGGGACAGGGGACTTTGAAGCTTTCTTT
TRBD1,TRBJ1-4,NA,TRBV28,CASTAGQGAKLNEKLFF,TGTGCCAGCACGGCGGGACAGGGGGCGAAACTGAATGAAAAACTGTTTTTT
TRBD1,TRBJ1-2,NA,TRBV28,CASSSGDRVTYGYTF,TGTGCCAGCAGTTCCGGGGACAGGGTTACCTATGGCTACACCTTC
NA,TRBJ2-5,NA,TRBV12-3/TRBV12-4,CASSPQGGETQYF,TGTGCCAGCAGTCCGCAGGGGGGAGAGACCCAGTACTTC
TRBD1,TRBJ1-4,NA,TRBV4-3,CASSQGTGNEKLFF,TGCGCCAGCAGCCAAGGGACAGGGAACGAAAAACTGTTTTTT
NA,TRBJ1-1,NA,TRBV24-1,CATSEREGRNTEAFF,TGTGCCACCAGTGAAAGGGAGGGTCGGAACACTGAAGCTTTCTTT
NA,TRBJ2-5,NA,TRBV10-3,CAISPTGAGGETQYF,TGTGCCATCAGCCCCACGGGGGCAGGGGGAGAGACCCAGTACTTC
TRBD1,TRBJ2-7,NA,TRBV11-2,CASSLLTGKGEQYF,TGTGCCAGCAGCCTACTGACAGGGAAGGGCGAGCAGTACTTC
TRBD1,TRBJ1-6,NA,TRBV7-6,CASSTGQGWPPLHF,TGTGCCAGCAGCACTGGACAGGGGTGGCCACCCCTCCACTTT
NA,TRBJ2-3,NA,TRBV5-1,CASRLGGHGTDTQYF,TGCGCCAGCAGATTGGGGGGGCACGGCACAGATACGCAGTATTTT
NA,TRBJ2-1,NA,TRBV5-4,CASSLVNGVHEQFF,TGTGCCAGCAGCTTGGTCAACGGGGTACATGAGCAGTTCTTC
TRBD2,TRBJ2-1,NA,TRBV30,CAETSGAVNEQFF,TGTGCCGAAACTAGCGGGGCCGTCAATGAGCAGTTCTTC
TRBD2,TRBJ2-2,NA,TRBV7-2,CASSLLGGAVGELFF,TGTGCCAGCAGCTTACTCGGGGGGGCGGTCGGGGAGCTGTTTTTT
TRBD1,TRBJ2-7,NA,TRBV5-3,CARSASGGLYSNYEQYF,TGTGCCAGAAGCGCATCAGGGGGCCTCTACTCCAACTACGAGCAGTACTTC
TRBD1,TRBJ1-2,NA,TRBV19,CASSTRDRGGYTF,TGTGCCAGTAGTACCCGGGACAGGGGAGGCTACACCTTC
NA,TRBJ1-1,NA,TRBV19,CASTRRRGARHTEAFF,TGTGCCAGTACCCGCCGCCGGGGGGCTAGGCACACTGAAGCTTTCTTT
TRBD1,TRBJ2-6,once,TRBV10-3,CAISEQTGAGANVLTF,TGTGCCATCAGTGAACAAACAGGGGCTGGGGCCAACGTCCTGACTTTC
TRBD1,TRBJ2-1,NA,TRBV7-8,CASSWDRESNEQFF,TGTGCCAGCAGCTGGGACAGGGAGTCGAATGAGCAGTTCTTC
TRBD2,TRBJ2-1,NA,TRBV7-2,CASSSQRTSANEQFF,TGTGCCAGCAGCTCGCAACGGACTAGCGCCAATGAGCAGTTCTTC
TRBD1,TRBJ1-6,once,TRBV7-2,CASTVGIYRGSSYNSPLHF,TGTGCCAGCACCGTAGGGATTTACAGGGGAAGCTCCTATAATTCACCCCTCCACTTT
NA,TRBJ2-7,NA,TRBV29-1,CSVDFDGYEQYF,TGCAGCGTTGACTTCGACGGGTACGAGCAGTACTTC
TRBD1,TRBJ2-3,once,TRBV7-9,CASRQGRDTQYF,TGTGCCAGCCGACAGGGTCGAGATACGCAGTATTTT
TRBD2,TRBJ2-1,NA,TRBV3-1/TRBV3-2,CASSQDPSGSGWINNEQFF,TGTGCCAGCAGCCAAGACCCGTCGGGTAGCGGGTGGATAAACAATGAGCAGTTCTTC
NA,TRBJ2-3,NA,TRBV29-1,CSVEGGWAQIDTQYF,TGCAGCGTTGAAGGGGGCTGGGCGCAAATTGATACGCAGTATTTT
TRBD1,TRBJ2-1,NA,TRBV19,CASSTLPLQGFERFIYNEQFF,TGTGCCAGTAGTACCCTACCCTTACAGGGGTTTGAGAGGTTTATCTACAATGAGCAGTTCTTC
NA,TRBJ2-3,once,TRBV4-2,CASSQDTFSMFVGDPDTQYF,TGTGCCAGCAGCCAAGACACCTTCTCCATGTTTGTGGGCGACCCAGATACGCAGTATTTT
TRBD1,TRBJ1-5,NA,TRBV10-3,CAISRDSSNQPQHF,TGTGCCATCAGCCGGGACAGCTCCAATCAGCCCCAGCATTTT
TRBD1,TRBJ2-2,once,TRBV5-1,CASSVPGQGAGELFF,TGCGCCAGCAGCGTCCCGGGACAGGGGGCTGGGGAGCTGTTTTTT
TRBD2,TRBJ2-1,NA,TRBV5-1,CASSPNRLAGGFYNEQFF,TGCGCCAGCAGCCCCAACCGACTAGCGGGAGGGTTCTACAATGAGCAGTTCTTC
NA,TRBJ1-2,NA,TRBV12-3/TRBV12-4,CASSYSPNTGYTF,TGTGCCAGCAGTTATAGCCCCAATACGGGCTACACCTTC
NA,TRBJ1-2,NA,TRBV27,CASRGWDYGYTF,TGTGCCAGCAGGGGCTGGGACTATGGCTACACCTTC
TRBD1,TRBJ2-7,once,TRBV27,CASSWHRDSEQYF,TGTGCCAGCAGTTGGCACCGGGACAGCGAGCAGTACTTC
TRBD2,TRBJ2-5,NA,TRBV7-6,CASSLEVTSGQETQYF,TGTGCCAGCAGCTTAGAGGTGACTAGCGGTCAAGAGACCCAGTACTTC
TRBD2,TRBJ2-7,NA,TRBV13,CASSNTGLAGGPVYEQYF,TGTGCCAGCAGCAACACTGGACTAGCGGGGGGGCCGGTCTACGAGCAGTACTTC
TRBD2,TRBJ2-1,few,TRBV24-1,CATSDLLAGGTEQFF,TGTGCCACCAGTGATTTGCTAGCGGGAGGGACTGAGCAGTTCTTC
TRBD2,TRBJ2-5,NA,TRBV7-6,CASSLVRSSGIVTETQYF,TGTGCCAGCAGCTTAGTGCGTTCTAGCGGGATAGTTACGGAGACCCAGTACTTC
NA,TRBJ2-5,NA,TRBV11-2,CASSSPPRLETQYF,TGTGCCAGCAGCTCTCCGCCTAGGTTGGAGACCCAGTACTTC
NA,TRBJ1-5,NA,TRBV27,CASSLGPPPRGRPQHF,TGTGCCAGCAGTTTAGGCCCTCCCCCCCGGGGTCGGCCCCAGCATTTT
NA,TRBJ1-6,NA,TRBV10-2,CASSGEGSPLHF,TGCGCCAGCAGCGGGGAGGGTTCACCCCTCCACTTT
TRBD2,TRBJ2-3,NA,TRBV7-9,CASSHGGGGRTDTQYF,TGTGCCAGCAGCCACGGGGGGGGCGGCCGCACAGATACGCAGTATTTT
NA,TRBJ1-3,NA,TRBV5-6,CASSLGKGLRGNTIYF,TGTGCCAGCAGCTTGGGAAAGGGGTTGCGCGGAAACACCATATATTTT
NA,TRBJ1-5,few,TRBV6-7,CASSYVRARFNQPQHF,TGTGCCAGCAGTTACGTCAGGGCCCGCTTCAATCAGCCCCAGCATTTT
NA,TRBJ1-6,once,TRBV4-1,CASSQAGGGISPLHF,TGCGCCAGCAGCCAAGCCGGCGGTGGAATTTCACCCCTCCACTTT
TRBD1,TRBJ1-4,NA,TRBV6-5,CASRDRGGNEKLFF,TGTGCCAGCAGAGACAGGGGTGGTAATGAAAAACTGTTTTTT
TRBD2,TRBJ2-1,NA,TRBV7-2,CASSVGLAGYNEQFF,TGTGCCAGCAGCGTGGGACTAGCGGGCTACAATGAGCAGTTCTTC
NA,TRBJ1-4,NA,TRBV7-9,CASAGDSWFVYEKLFF,TGTGCCAGCGCCGGTGACAGTTGGTTTGTTTATGAAAAACTGTTTTTT
TRBD1,TRBJ2-1,NA,TRBV5-1,CASSPGGWHNEQFF,TGCGCCAGCAGCCCAGGGGGATGGCACAATGAGCAGTTCTTC
NA,TRBJ2-1,NA,TRBV4-2,CASSQVIASEDEQFF,TGTGCCAGCAGCCAAGTAATCGCTAGCGAGGATGAGCAGTTCTTC
TRBD2,TRBJ2-4,once,TRBV6-5,CASSPSGGTKNIQYF,TGTGCCAGCAGTCCTAGCGGGGGGACCAAAAACATTCAGTACTTC